This TCR beta chain was observed in a study of a mutant IDH1 vaccine in newly diagnosed glioma. Time point meaning: week 35, safety follow-up. Each dose delivered 300 ug of mutant IDH1 20-mer peptide subcutaneously with imiquimod. The germline CDR1 and CDR2 sequences are MNHEY and SVGAGI. The trim removed 4 bases at V and 6 bases at J, leaving 10 bases unmatched. The CDR3 loop spans 15 amino acids. TCRdb's table, derived via immunoSEQ multiplex PCR, lists solely in-frame clones and lacks some. Among roughly 60,000 clones, 81% were seen once, and the ten largest hold around 5%. Remarks on this clone: What it binds is not known.

Here the sequenced sample was PBMCs, taken from a glioma patient whose treatment included an IDH1 peptide vaccine. This receptor was taken from a man in his forties with glioma. V is TRBV6-5 and J is TRBJ2-7; 9 nucleotides match TRBD1. This CDR3 reads CASSLQGQGLSEQYF. DNA of the CDR3: TGTGCCAGCAGTTTACAAGGACAGGGGTTAAGCGAGCAGTACTTC.